Described below is a single T cell receptor (beta chain) sequence and its context. This clone showed up just once. Its antigen is not yet known. No base quality information exists; no much larger clone differs at one position. The CDR3 regions of human TCRbeta chains were analyzed by immunosequencing. Under the source paper's analysis protocol: Repertoire TCRs were checked for matches against a reference library of SARS-CoV-2-specific TCRs that had been generated using the MIRA antigen-specificity platform. Breadth was defined as the fraction of unique TCRs that were SARS-CoV-2-associated. Depth was defined as the fraction of total T cells that were SARS-CoV-2-associated. Using the MIRA data, every spike-specific TCR was mapped to the spike region that the TCR reacted to and assigned to either a CD4 or a CD8 class. Log10-transformed breadth and depth values were compared by one-way ANOVA with Sidak's multiple comparisons tests. TCRdb provides this immuneACCESS table in a form limited to in-frame rearrangements. Some clones are lacking; in checked studies, under half of them reflect an unresolved V gene, and why the rest are absent is not known. The DNA gave D and trimming, while V, J and clone size come from that table. The sample table holds 100,000 to 120,000 clones, of which approximately 89% were seen once. The biggest ten clones account for about 3% of the sample.

The time point label, read with the paper, signifies: baseline before first vaccination. The sample's treatment or condition label, decoded: meningococcal conjugate vaccine given as trial control. The vaccinee samples were drawn from two UK trials, COV001 and COV002, one of which was a single-blind randomized controlled phase 2/3 trial testing AZD1222 (ChAdOx1 nCoV-19) in healthy adults. For TCRbeta chain sequencing, PBMC samples were collected from trial participants at day 0 and at day 28 after the second dose. The CDR3 numbers 13 residues from cysteine through phenylalanine. The CDR3 DNA has 39 bases and is translated from base 1. CDR1 and CDR2, looked up from the germline V gene (reference sequence), are LNHDA and SQIVND. Trimmed from V: 9 bases; trimmed from J: 3 bases; junction bases lacking a gene match: 4. This record comes from a study of T cell responses to AZD1222 COVID-19 vaccine (dated by TCRdb to the early 2020s). Study-level background: TCR sequencing covered roughly 230 trial participants: about 210 given two doses of AZD1222 and around 26 given two doses of MenACWY control vaccine. Trial participants were enrolled by age into subgroups of 18-55, 56-69 and 70-plus years, and roughly 150, 30 and 60 TCR-sequenced participants, respectively, were included in these subgroups. Overall study outcomes, separate from this receptor: Conclusions about previously exposed vaccinees were limited because only a handful of AZD1222 recipients were SARS-CoV-2 seropositive at baseline. In the small 56-69-year group, the increase in depth fell short of significance, most likely because of low power. A significant rise in spike-specific TCR breadth and depth was observed after two AZD1222 doses relative to day 0 and relative to MenACWY recipients. CD4 TCRs associated with the vaccine covered the entire spike protein, and the dominant responses were in regions 160-218 and 743-854. Because no day 14 peak-response samples were available, the repertoires could be characterized only after the peak T cell response. Reportedly, close to half of the unique spike-specific TCRs recognized epitopes lying outside the regions that are mutated in the B.1.351 and B.1.1.7 variants. Participants were mostly white British, with more females than males. The authors suggested clonal diversity may have been underestimated.

The sequence was collected from an adult in good health. The rearranged segments are TRBV19 and TRBJ2-3, with TRBD1 matching 9 junction bases. This material consisted of peripheral blood, taken on day 0 of MenACWY control vaccination. The CDR3 reads as follows: CASRQGGTDTQYF. The sequenced DNA is TGTGCCAGCAGACAGGGGGGGACAGATACGCAGTATTTT.